The source of this T cell receptor (beta chain) is a study of T cell changes during pregnancy in multiple sclerosis. Trimming stripped 2 bases from V and 3 bases from J, with 16 bases between. This CDR3 region has 16 residues. Germline V lookup: CDR1 KGHSH, CDR2 LQKENI. The repertoire was sequenced with immunoSEQ multiplex PCR; TCRdb's copy has only in-frame clones and lacks some. The data hold about 56,000 clones, with approximately 90% observed a single time. The source material was CD4+ T cells from peripheral blood mononuclear cells, sampled in the third trimester of pregnancy. J is TRBJ1-2 and V is TRBV18, with TRBD1 as a possible D gene (6 bases). The receptor comes from a female donor with multiple sclerosis, enrolled in a pregnancy study. CDR3 residues: CASSPVWSAGDYGYTF. The CDR3 region has the DNA TGTGCCAGCTCACCAGTGTGGTCGGCAGGGGACTATGGCTACACCTTC.